The clone carrying this TCR beta chain was detected only a few times. What it binds is not known. The data were taken from a study of T cells after yellow fever vaccination. General study results and limits: FACS-sorted repertoires could harbor abundant contaminating bulk-population clonotypes.

MiXCR, run by TCRdb on the 5' RACE reads, gives a single entry per CDR3 protein. The table lists about 260,000 distinct CDR3 sequences, 10% to 15% of them singletons. Germline V gene data show CDR1 as SNHLY and CDR2 as FYNNEI. The CDR3 sequence is 15 residues long. Trimming at V came to 9 bases and at J to 4 bases, leaving 10 bases not matched to a gene. The TCR originated in a man aged 25 to 40 who received the YFV17D yellow fever vaccine. This specimen was CD4+ T cells sorted from PBMCs, taken 45 days after the yellow fever booster vaccination. V and J are TRBV2 and TRBJ2-3; 10 bases fit TRBD2. CDR3 sequence: CASTSGTGGADTQYF. The CDR3 DNA sequence: TGTGCCAGTACTAGCGGGACCGGAGGAGCAGATACGCAGTATTTT.